The sequence of this T cell receptor beta chain was determined in a study of T cell responses to AZD1222 COVID-19 vaccine. Study conclusions and caveats: Clonal diversity may have been underestimated, and the donors were mostly white British, with more females than males. Spike-specific TCR breadth rose after two AZD1222 doses, and depth rose as well. Seropositive AZD1222 recipients at baseline numbered only 5 to 7.

The protocol was immunoSEQ multiplex PCR, while the TCRdb copy is restricted to in-frame clones and leaves out a portion. This sample has more than 70,000 clones, with roughly nine tenths found just once. Details on this clone: Its antigen is not known.

CDR3 length: 15 amino acids. CDR1 is MNHEY, CDR2 SVGAGI, per germline. V lost 6 bases, J lost 3 bases, and 17 bases lay in between. This sequence joins TRBV6-5 and TRBJ1-2; possibly TRBD1 for D (5 bases). The TCR comes from an adult who received the AZD1222 COVID-19 vaccine. The material was peripheral blood, obtained 28 days after the second AZD1222 dose. DNA for the CDR3: TGTGCCAGCAGCCCCGGGGGGGTACGAGACTATGGCTACACCTTC. It yields the protein CASSPGGVRDYGYTF.